One T cell receptor beta chain is described in this entry. V gave up 8 bases and J gave up 3 bases, with 5 bases separating them. The CDR3 spans 10 residues. The V gene's germline CDR1 is DFQATT and CDR2 SNEGSKA (reference sequence). This entry is derived from a study of shared clonotypes between healthy human individuals. Method: immunoSEQ multiplex PCR; TCRdb's copy keeps in-frame clones and lacks some. The data contain about 2,500,000 clones, around nine tenths of them singletons. This TCR came from a man aged 18 to 29 in good health. Material for sequencing was naive CD4+ T cells sorted from blood. Subset in this sample: CD45RA+ positively selected. V and J are TRBV20-1 and TRBJ2-1; D is undetermined. This chain's CDR3 is CSPGYNEQFF. DNA of the CDR3: TGCAGTCCTGGCTACAATGAGCAGTTCTTC.